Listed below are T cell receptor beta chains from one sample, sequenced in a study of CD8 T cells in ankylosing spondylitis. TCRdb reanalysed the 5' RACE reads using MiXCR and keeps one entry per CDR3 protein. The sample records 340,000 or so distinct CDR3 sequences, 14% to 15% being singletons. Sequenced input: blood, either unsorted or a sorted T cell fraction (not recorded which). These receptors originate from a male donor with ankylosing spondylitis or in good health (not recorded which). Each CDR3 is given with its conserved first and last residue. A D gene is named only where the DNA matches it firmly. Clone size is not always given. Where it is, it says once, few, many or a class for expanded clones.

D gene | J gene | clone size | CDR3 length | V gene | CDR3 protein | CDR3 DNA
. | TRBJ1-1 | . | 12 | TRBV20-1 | CSARVVNTEAFF | TGCAGTGCTAGAGTAGTGAACACTGAAGCTTTCTTT
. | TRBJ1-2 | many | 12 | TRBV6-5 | CASSGSNYGYTF | TGTGCCAGCAGCGGATCTAACTATGGCTACACCTTC
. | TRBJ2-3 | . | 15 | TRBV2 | CASSPQGAETDTQYF | TGTGCCAGCAGTCCACAGGGCGCCGAGACAGATACGCAGTATTTT
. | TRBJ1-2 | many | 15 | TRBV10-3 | CAISEPFTENYGYTF | TGTGCCATCAGTGAGCCCTTTACAGAGAACTATGGCTACACCTTC
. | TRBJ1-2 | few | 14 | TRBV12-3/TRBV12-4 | CATESAWQFYGYTF | TGTGCCACGGAATCTGCGTGGCAGTTCTATGGCTACACCTTC
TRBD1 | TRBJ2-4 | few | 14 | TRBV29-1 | CSVEMYRGLNIQYF | TGCAGCGTTGAAATGTACAGGGGGTTGAACATTCAGTACTTC
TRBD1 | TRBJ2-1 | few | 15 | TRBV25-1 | CASSPDRVSYNEQFF | TGTGCCAGCAGTCCGGACAGGGTTTCCTACAATGAGCAGTTCTTC
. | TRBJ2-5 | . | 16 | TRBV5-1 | CASSLGPAGNGETQYF | TGCGCCAGCAGCTTGGGGCCCGCAGGGAACGGAGAGACCCAGTACTTC
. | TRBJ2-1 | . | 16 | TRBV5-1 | CASSSGTLGPYNEQFF | TGCGCCAGCAGCTCGGGGACCTTAGGCCCCTACAATGAGCAGTTCTTC
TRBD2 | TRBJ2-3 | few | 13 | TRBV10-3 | CAISESGLAGAYF | TGTGCCATCAGTGAGTCGGGACTAGCGGGAGCGTATTTT
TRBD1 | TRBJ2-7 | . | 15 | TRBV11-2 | CASSLDRTGVDEQYF | TGTGCCAGCAGCTTAGATCGGACAGGGGTGGACGAGCAGTACTTC
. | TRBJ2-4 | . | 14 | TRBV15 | CATSRDNWDKLQYF | TGTGCCACCAGCAGAGATAATTGGGATAAACTTCAATACTTC
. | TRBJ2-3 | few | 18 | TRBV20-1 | CSAGGSLDRHTSTDTQYF | TGCAGTGCTGGAGGGTCACTGGACAGGCATACTAGCACAGATACGCAGTATTTT
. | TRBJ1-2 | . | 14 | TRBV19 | CASSIGQPHYGYTF | TGTGCCAGTAGTATCGGGCAGCCACACTATGGCTACACCTTC
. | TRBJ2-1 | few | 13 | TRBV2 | CASSVGSPNEQFF | TGTGCCAGCAGTGTGGGGAGCCCTAATGAGCAGTTCTTC
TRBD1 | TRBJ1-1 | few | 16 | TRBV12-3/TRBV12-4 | CASGSGTATMNTEAFF | TGTGCCAGCGGATCAGGGACAGCCACTATGAACACTGAAGCTTTCTTT
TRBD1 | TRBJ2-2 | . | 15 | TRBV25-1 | CASRGDRGKAGELFF | TGTGCCAGCAGGGGAGACAGGGGCAAGGCCGGGGAGCTGTTTTTT
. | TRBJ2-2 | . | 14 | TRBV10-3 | CAIRYGPNTGELFF | TGTGCCATCAGATACGGACCGAACACCGGGGAGCTGTTTTTT
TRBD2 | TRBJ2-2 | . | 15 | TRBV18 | CASSPLAGDTGELFF | TGTGCCAGCTCACCACTAGCGGGAGACACCGGGGAGCTGTTTTTT
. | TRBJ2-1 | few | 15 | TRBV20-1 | CSARERPSRMDEQFF | TGCAGTGCTAGAGAGAGGCCTAGCCGTATGGATGAGCAGTTCTTC
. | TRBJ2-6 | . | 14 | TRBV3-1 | CASTLSSGANVLTF | TGTGCCAGCACCCTGTCCTCTGGGGCCAACGTCCTGACTTTC
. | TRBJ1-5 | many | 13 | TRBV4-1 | CASSQDGGQPQHF | TGCGCCAGCAGCCAAGACGGTGGCCAGCCCCAGCATTTT
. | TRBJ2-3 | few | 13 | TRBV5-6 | CASSRPITDTQYF | TGTGCCAGCAGCCGCCCTATCACAGATACGCAGTATTTT
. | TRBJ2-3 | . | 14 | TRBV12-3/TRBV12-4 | CASSFVQYTDTQYF | TGTGCCAGCAGTTTTGTACAGTACACAGATACGCAGTATTTT
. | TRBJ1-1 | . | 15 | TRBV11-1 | CASSPGPYGKTEAFF | TGTGCCAGCAGTCCAGGGCCTTACGGAAAGACTGAAGCTTTCTTT
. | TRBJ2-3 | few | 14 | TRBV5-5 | CASSFSPGADTQYF | TGTGCCAGCAGCTTCTCGCCAGGGGCAGATACGCAGTATTTT
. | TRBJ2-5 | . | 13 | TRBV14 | CASSQVGRETQYF | TGTGCCAGCAGCCAAGTAGGCCGGGAGACCCAGTACTTC
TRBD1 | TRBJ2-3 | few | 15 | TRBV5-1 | CASSSGQGRTDTQYF | TGCGCCAGCAGCTCCGGACAGGGGAGGACAGATACGCAGTATTTT
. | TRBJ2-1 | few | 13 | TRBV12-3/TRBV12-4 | CASSLTAYNEQFF | TGTGCCAGCAGTTTAACAGCCTACAATGAGCAGTTCTTC
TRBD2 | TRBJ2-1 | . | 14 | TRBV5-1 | CATAFSTSGNEQFF | TGCGCCACCGCCTTTTCAACTAGCGGCAATGAGCAGTTCTTC
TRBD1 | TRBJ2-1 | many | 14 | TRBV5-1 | CATGPGQGTNEQFF | TGCGCCACGGGACCGGGACAGGGAACGAATGAGCAGTTCTTC
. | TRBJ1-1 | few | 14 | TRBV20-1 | CSARTDSLNTEAFF | TGCAGTGCTAGGACGGACAGCCTGAACACTGAAGCTTTCTTT
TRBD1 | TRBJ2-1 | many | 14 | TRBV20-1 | CSASWADRDNEQFF | TGCAGTGCTAGTTGGGCCGACAGGGACAATGAGCAGTTCTTC